This T cell receptor (beta chain) appears in the sequencing data of a study of blood T cells in healthy people across ages. At the level of the study: There was about one barcoded beta molecule captured by template switching per two T cells.

Study-level points and caveats: Estimates based on one million T cells were treated as lower bounds.

This CDR3 is 16 amino acids long. V shed 4 bases and J 1 base; nucleotides not matched to a gene: 8. Germline V gene sequence: CDR1 LGHNA, CDR2 YNFKEQ. About this clonotype: The antigen is unknown.

Sample-barcoded 5' priming and a J-beta primer mix drove a second PCR of roughly 6 to 12 cycles. With 12 random nucleotides, a template-switch adaptor tagged each individual cDNA molecule. Via MiXCR, TCRdb re-called the 5' RACE reads, giving one row per CDR3 protein. The table includes 1.5 million to 2 million distinct CDR3 sequences, 28% detected once. The receptor comes from a woman younger than 45 in good health. The sample was blood. The rearrangement uses TRBV4-2 and TRBJ2-3, with TRBD2 identical over 7 bases. CDR3 in amino acids: CASSPQRGEGTDTQYF. In DNA, the CDR3 is TGTGCCAGCAGCCCTCAGCGGGGCGAGGGCACAGATACGCAGTATTTT.